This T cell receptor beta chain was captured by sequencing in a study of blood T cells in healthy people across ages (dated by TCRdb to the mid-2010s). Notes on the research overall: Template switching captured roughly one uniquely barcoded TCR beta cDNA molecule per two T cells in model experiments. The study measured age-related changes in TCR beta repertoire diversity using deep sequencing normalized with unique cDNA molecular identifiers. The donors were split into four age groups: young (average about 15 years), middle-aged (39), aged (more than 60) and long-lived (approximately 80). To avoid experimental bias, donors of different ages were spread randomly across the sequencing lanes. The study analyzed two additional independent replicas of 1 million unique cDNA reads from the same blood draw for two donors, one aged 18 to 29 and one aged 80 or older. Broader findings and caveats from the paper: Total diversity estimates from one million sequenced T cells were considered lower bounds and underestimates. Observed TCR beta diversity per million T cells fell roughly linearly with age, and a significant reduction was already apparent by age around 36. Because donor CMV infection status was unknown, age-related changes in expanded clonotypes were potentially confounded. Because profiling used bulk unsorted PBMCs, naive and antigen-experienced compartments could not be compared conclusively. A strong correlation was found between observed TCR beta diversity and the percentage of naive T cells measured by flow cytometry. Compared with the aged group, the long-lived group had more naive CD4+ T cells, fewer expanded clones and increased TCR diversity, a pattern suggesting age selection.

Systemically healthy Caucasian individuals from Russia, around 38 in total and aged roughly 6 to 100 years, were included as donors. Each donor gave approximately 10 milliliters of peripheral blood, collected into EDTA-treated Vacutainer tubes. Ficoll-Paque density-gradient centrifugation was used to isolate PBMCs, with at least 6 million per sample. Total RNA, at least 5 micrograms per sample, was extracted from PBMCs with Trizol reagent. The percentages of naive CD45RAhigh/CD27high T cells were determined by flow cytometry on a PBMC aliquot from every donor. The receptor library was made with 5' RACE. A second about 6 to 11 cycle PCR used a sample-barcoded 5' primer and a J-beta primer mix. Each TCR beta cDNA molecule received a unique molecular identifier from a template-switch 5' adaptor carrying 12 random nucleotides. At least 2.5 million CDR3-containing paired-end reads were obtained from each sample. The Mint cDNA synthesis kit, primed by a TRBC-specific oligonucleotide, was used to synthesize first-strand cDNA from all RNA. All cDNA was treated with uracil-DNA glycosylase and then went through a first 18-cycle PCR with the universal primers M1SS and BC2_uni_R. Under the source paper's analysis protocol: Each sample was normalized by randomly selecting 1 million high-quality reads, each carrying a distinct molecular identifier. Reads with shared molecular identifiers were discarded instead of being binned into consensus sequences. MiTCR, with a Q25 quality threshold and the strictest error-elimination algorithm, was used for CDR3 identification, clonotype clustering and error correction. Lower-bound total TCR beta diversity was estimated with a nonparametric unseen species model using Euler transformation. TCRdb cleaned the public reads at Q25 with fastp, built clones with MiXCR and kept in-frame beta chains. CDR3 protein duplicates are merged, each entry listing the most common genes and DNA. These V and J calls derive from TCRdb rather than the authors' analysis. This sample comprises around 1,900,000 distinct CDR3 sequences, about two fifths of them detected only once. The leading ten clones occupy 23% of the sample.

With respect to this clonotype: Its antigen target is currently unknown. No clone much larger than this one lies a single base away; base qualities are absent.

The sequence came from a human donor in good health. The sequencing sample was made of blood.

CDR3 reads: CASSQGSGGATGETQYF. The base sequence is TGTGCCAGCAGCCAGGGTAGCGGGGGCGCTACCGGAGAGACCCAGTACTTC. The sequence links TRBV3-1 to TRBJ2-5; 9 bases in the middle match TRBD2. The cysteine opens and the phenylalanine closes a CDR3 of 17 amino acids. CDR3 DNA is the only sequence kept; it has 51 bases, read in frame from the first base. Trimmed from V: 3 bases; trimmed from J: 4 bases; junction bases lacking a gene match: 12. CDR1 and CDR2 (LGHDT, YNNKEL) derive from the germline V gene (reference sequence).